The entry below describes one T cell receptor beta chain. In its sample, this clonotype was seen many times. Its antigen target is currently unknown. Within one base of it there is no much larger clone, and no base qualities were kept. Sequencing used an Illumina NovaSeq 6000. TCR cDNA was made using 5'RACE template switching, a step that added a universal primer site and unique molecular identifiers. Priming of cDNA synthesis was performed from both the TCR alpha and TCR beta constant segments. Libraries were amplified in two PCR steps, with sample barcodes and sequencing adapters added in the second step. Sequencing of libraries was performed on Illumina HiSeq 2500 (2x100 bp) or NovaSeq (2x150 bp). Regarding the original processing steps: MIGEC was used to demultiplex reads and collapse the reads into UMI consensus sequences, and MiXCR was used for V(D)J alignment. Clonotypes responding to the vaccine were identified with edgeR on replicate PBMC samples, with the criteria of FDR below 0.01 and a log2 fold change above 5 up to day 15. Each bulk clonotype was labeled CD4 or CD8 based on which sequenced repertoire, CD4 or CD8, contained the clonotype at higher abundance. Through fastp at Q25 and MiXCR, TCRdb rebuilt clones from the public reads, retaining in-frame beta chains. Entries that share a CDR3 protein sequence are merged under the most common genes and DNA. The V and J calls and clone size come from TCRdb's table, not from the authors' own analysis. The sample table contains 100,000 to 150,000 distinct CDR3 sequences; only one count was recorded for more than 7.5% of them. The top ten hold about 40% of the sample.

The data derive from a study of T cells after yellow fever vaccination (dated 2019 in TCRdb). For the study in its entirety: The SMART-Seq v4 Ultra Low Input RNA kit was used to prepare libraries from fractions with low cell numbers. Bulk TCR alpha and beta repertoires were sequenced longitudinally to track T-cell clones before and after primary and booster YFV17D yellow fever vaccination. Two healthy male donors made up the cohort, one aged 18 to 30 years and the other aged 30 to 40 years. Bulk PBMC replicates and cell subsets were isolated from blood drawn at multiple timepoints before and after both primary and secondary immunization. What the research found in general, with its limitations: The secondary T-cell response was found to be weaker but faster than the primary response, with a peak reached on day 5 rather than on day 15. Because the study included only two donors, the extent to which the findings can be generalized is limited. Because abundant contaminating clonotypes from the bulk population could be contained in FACS-sorted repertoires, computational filtering was required. Most clones expanded after primary vaccination were re-detected after the booster (96% of CD4 and around 88% of CD8), suggesting broad memory maintenance. A small share of clonotypes was detected in both CD4 and CD8 compartments, with the overlap likely arising from convergent recombination.

CDR1 and CDR2 are drawn from the germline V gene: MNHEY, SVGEGT. Germline trimming amounts to 2 bases on V and 0 bases on J, with 5 as the count of junction bases outside the gene matches. Measured from the cysteine to the phenylalanine, the CDR3 is 16 residues long. The entry retains the CDR3 DNA only, 48 bases that are in frame from base 1. In the paper's terms, the treatment or condition label means: live attenuated yellow fever vaccine strain. A standard Ficoll-Paque protocol was used to isolate PBMCs from peripheral blood. CD4 and CD8 T-cell fractions were isolated with Dynabeads CD4 and CD8 positive selection kits. TriZol was used to extract RNA from bulk PBMCs, from CD4 and CD8 fractions, and from dextramer-positive and dextramer-negative fractions.

The source was CD8+ T cells sorted from PBMCs, collected on the day of the yellow fever booster vaccination. The source of this sequence is a man aged 18 to 30 who received the YFV17D yellow fever vaccine. The V gene is TRBV6-2 or TRBV6-3 and the J gene is TRBJ2-3; TRBD2 fits 7 bases in the junction. The nucleotide sequence reads TGTGCCAGCAGTTACGGGACTACCCGCAGCACAGATACGCAGTATTTT. It encodes CASSYGTTRSTDTQYF.